This T cell receptor (beta chain) appears in the sequencing data of a study of T cell changes during pregnancy in multiple sclerosis. This clone occurred many times. Only in-frame clones appear in the TCRdb table, and some are missing; sequencing was by immunoSEQ multiplex PCR. The sample lists 65,000 to 70,000 clones, approximately 92% seen once, with 2% in the top ten. This CDR3 has 14 residues. V was trimmed by 7 bases and J by 3 bases, leaving 15 bases between them. Per the germline V gene, CDR1 is SNHLY and CDR2 is FYNNEI. The V gene is TRBV2, the J gene TRBJ1-2, with a tentative D call TRBD1 (5 bases). The sequence was collected from a female donor in good health, enrolled as a control in a pregnancy study. Material: peripheral blood, obtained in the third trimester of pregnancy. The CDR3 sequence is CASKGTAQDYGYTF. CDR3 coding DNA: TGTGCCAGCAAGGGGACTGCCCAGGACTATGGCTACACCTTC. The entire variable domain, with the rest obtained from reference TRBV2 and TRBJ1-2, is as follows: EPEVTQTPSHQVTQMGQEVILRCVPISNHLYFYWYRQILGQKVEFLVSFYNNEISEKSEIFDDQFSVERPDGSNFTLKIRSTKLEDSAMYFCASKGTAQDYGYTFGSGTRLTVV.